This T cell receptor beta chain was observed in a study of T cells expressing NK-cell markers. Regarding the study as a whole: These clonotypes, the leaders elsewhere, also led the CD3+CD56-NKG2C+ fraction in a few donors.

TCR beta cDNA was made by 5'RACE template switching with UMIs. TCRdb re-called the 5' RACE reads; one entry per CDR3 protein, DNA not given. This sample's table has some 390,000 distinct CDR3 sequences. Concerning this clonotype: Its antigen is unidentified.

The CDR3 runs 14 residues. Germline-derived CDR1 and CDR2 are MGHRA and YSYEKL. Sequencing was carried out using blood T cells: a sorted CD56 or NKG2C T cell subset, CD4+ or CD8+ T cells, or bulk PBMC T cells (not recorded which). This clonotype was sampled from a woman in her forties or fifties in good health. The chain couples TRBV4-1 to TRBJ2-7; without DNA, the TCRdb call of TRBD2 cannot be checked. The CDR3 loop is CASRDIAGRYEQYF.